This T cell receptor (beta chain) was captured by sequencing in a study of response to subunit inactivated influenza vaccine. Study-wide results and caveats: Only a handful of new T cells, the authors suggested, are recruited with each seasonal influenza vaccination.

This clonotype turned up a few times. Antigen: not known. This CDR3 has 15 amino acids. V lost 4 bases and J lost 4; bases outside the gene matches: 9. CDR1 is KGHSH and CDR2 is LQKENI in the germline V gene. One entry per CDR3 protein, called by TCRdb with MiXCR from the RT-PCR reads. The table records 250,000 to 350,000 distinct CDR3 sequences, 22% of them present only once. The chain employs TRBV18 and TRBJ2-7; TRBD2 matches 8 bases. This receptor was obtained from a man aged 50-75 years who received an inactivated influenza vaccine. Sequenced material: PBMCs from blood, taken about 20 months after vaccination. The CDR3 reads CASSLPGLGSYEQYF. CDR3 DNA sequence: TGTGCCAGCTCACTTCCGGGACTAGGGAGTTACGAGCAGTACTTC.